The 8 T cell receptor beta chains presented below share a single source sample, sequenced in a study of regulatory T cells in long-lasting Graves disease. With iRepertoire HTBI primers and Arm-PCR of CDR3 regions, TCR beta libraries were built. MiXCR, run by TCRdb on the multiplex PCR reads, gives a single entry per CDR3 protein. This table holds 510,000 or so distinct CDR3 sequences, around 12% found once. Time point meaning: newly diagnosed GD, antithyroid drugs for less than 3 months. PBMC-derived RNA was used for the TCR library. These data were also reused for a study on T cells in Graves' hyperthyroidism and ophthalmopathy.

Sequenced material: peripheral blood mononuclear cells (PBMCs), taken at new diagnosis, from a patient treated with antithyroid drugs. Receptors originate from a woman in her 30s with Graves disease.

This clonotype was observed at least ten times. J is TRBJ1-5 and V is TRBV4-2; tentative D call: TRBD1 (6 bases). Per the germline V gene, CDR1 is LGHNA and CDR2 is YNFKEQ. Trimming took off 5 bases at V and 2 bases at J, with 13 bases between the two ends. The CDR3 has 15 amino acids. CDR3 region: CASSKGDTRNQPQHF. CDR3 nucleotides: TGTGCCAGCAGCAAGGGGGACACACGCAATCAGCCCCAGCATTTT.

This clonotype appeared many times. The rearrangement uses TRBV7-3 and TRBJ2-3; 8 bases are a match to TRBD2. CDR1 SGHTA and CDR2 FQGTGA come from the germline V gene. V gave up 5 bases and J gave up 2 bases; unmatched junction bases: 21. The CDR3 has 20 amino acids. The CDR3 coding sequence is TGTGCCAGCAGCCCCGGGGGGTTCCCTGAACGGGAGGGCAACACAGATACGCAGTATTTT. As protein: CASSPGGFPEREGNTDTQYF.

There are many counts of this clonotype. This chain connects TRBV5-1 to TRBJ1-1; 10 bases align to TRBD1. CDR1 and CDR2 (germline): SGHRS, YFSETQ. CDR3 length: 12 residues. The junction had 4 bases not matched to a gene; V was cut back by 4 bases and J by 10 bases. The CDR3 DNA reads TGCGCCAGCAGCGGGACAGGGGTGGCAGCTTTCTTT. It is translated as CASSGTGVAAFF.

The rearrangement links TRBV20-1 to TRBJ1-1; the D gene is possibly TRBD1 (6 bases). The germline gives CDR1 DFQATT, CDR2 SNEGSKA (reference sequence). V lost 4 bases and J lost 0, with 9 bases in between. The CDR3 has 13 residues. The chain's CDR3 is CSATDRMNTEAFF. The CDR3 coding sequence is TGCAGTGCTACTGACAGGATGAACACTGAAGCTTTCTTT.

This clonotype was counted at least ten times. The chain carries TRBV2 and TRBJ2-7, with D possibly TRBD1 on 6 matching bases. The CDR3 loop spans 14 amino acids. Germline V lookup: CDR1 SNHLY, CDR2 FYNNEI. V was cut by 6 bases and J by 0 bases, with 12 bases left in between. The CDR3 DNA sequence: TGTGCCAGCAGCTCGAGGACAGCCTCCTACGAGCAGTACTTC. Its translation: CASSSRTASYEQYF.

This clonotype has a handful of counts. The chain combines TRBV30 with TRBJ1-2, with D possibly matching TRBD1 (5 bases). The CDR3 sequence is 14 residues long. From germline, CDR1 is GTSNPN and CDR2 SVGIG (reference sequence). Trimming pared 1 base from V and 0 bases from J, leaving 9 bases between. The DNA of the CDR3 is TGTGCCTGGAGTGAGACAGTGTCTAACTATGGCTACACCTTC. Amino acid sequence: CAWSETVSNYGYTF.

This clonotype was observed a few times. The CDR3 DNA reads as TGTGCCAGTAGTATTGGGGGTACTAGCACAGATACGCAGTATTTT. It encodes CASSIGGTSTDTQYF. The V and J genes are TRBV19 and TRBJ2-3, with D tentatively TRBD1 or TRBD2 (5 bases each). Per germline, CDR1 LNHDA and CDR2 SQIVND (reference sequence). V lost 3 bases and J 0 bases, leaving 10 bases between the germline ends. The CDR3 covers 15 residues.

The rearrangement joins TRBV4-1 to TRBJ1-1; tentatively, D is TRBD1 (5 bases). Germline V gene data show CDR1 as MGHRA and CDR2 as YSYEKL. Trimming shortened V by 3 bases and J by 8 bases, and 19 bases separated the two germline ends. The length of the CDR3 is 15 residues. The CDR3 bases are TGCGCCAGCAGCCACCCAAAGGGCCGACAGCTCGAAGCTTTCTTT. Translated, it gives CASSHPKGRQLEAFF.